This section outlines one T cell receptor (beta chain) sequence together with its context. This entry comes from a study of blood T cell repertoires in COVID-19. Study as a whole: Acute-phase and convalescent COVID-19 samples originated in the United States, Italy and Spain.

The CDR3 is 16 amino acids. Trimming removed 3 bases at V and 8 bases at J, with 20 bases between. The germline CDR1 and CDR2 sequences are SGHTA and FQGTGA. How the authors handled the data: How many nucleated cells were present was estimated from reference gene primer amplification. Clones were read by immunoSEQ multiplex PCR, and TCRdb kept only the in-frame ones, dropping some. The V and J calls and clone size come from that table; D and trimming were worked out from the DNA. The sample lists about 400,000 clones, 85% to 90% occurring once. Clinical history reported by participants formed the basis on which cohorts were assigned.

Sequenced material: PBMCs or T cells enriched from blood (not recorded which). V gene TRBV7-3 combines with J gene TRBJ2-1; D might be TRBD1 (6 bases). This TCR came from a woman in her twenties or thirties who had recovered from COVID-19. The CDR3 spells CASSFARVQGRHEQFF. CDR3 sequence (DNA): TGTGCCAGCAGCTTTGCTAGAGTACAGGGAAGGCATGAGCAGTTCTTC.